Following are 8 T cell receptor beta chains from one sample sequenced in a study of blood T cell repertoires in COVID-19. Produced via immunoSEQ multiplex PCR; TCRdb's table is partial and in-frame only. The sample comprises some 370,000 clones, approximately 87% of which are singletons, and around 9.3% rests with the top ten. Material: peripheral blood. The receptors stem from a woman in her 30s with COVID-19, enrolled during active disease.

V and J are TRBV7-2 and TRBJ1-1; no firm D call. The CDR3 is 15 residues long. V lost 2 bases, J lost 1 base, and 11 bases lay in between. Germline CDR1 reads SGHTA; CDR2 reads FQGNSA. The CDR3 DNA is TGTGCCAGCAGCTTAAGGTCAGGTTCGAACACTGAAGCTTTCTTT. Protein: CASSLRSGSNTEAFF.

The V and J genes are TRBV15 and TRBJ2-6; D gene unclear. Germline CDR1 LNHNV, CDR2 YYDKDF (reference sequence). Trimming shortened V by 4 bases and J by 0 bases, and 7 bases separated the two germline ends. The CDR3 extends over 15 amino acids. The CDR3 nucleotides read TGTGCCACCAGCATTCTCCGCTCTGGGGCCAACGTCCTGACTTTC. Translating gives CATSILRSGANVLTF.

This clone was seen a single time. The rearrangement links TRBV7-3 to TRBJ2-7; 11 bases match TRBD2. Germline trimming cut 5 bases from V and 3 bases from J; bases unmatched to any gene: 6. Germline V lookup: CDR1 SGHTA, CDR2 FQGTGA. There are 15 residues in the CDR3. The CDR3 loop reads CASSQNGLAGYEQYF. The CDR3 DNA is TGTGCCAGCAGCCAAAACGGACTAGCGGGCTACGAGCAGTACTTC.

This chain links TRBV29-1 with TRBJ2-5; tentative D call: TRBD2 (6 bases). Germline CDR1 and CDR2: SQVTM and ANQGSEA. V was cut by 3 bases and J by 4 bases, with 9 bases left in between. This CDR3 region has 12 residues. CDR3 protein: CSVDAGRETQYF. DNA of the CDR3: TGCAGCGTTGACGCGGGACGAGAGACCCAGTACTTC.

Note on this clone: A junction boundary mismatches the germline segment, possibly from a read error. The chain is built from TRBV11-3 and TRBJ1-4; D may be TRBD1 (5 bases). The length of the CDR3 is 14 residues. Germline lookup yields CDR1 SGHNT and CDR2 YENEEA. The CDR3 protein is CASSPRDWVRKTVF. The CDR3 nucleotides read TGTGCCAGCAGCCCCCGGGACTGGGTGAGGAAAACTGTTTTT.

This chain links TRBV14 with TRBJ1-1; maybe TRBD1 (5 bases). Trimming took off 1 base at V and 1 base at J, with 16 bases between the two ends. The CDR3 length is 17 residues. CDR1 is SGHDN, CDR2 FVKESK, per germline. CDR3 sequence reads: CASSQGGWGRENTEAFF. The CDR3, as DNA: TGTGCCAGCAGCCAAGGCGGCTGGGGCAGGGAGAACACTGAAGCTTTCTTT. Supplemented by reference TRBV14 and TRBJ1-1, the full variable domain reads EAGVTQFPSHSVIEKGQTVTLRCDPISGHDNLYWYRRVMGKEIKFLLHFVKESKQDESGMPNNRFLAERTGGTYSTLKVQPAELEDSGVYFCASSQGGWGRENTEAFFGQGTRLTVV.

The rearrangement uses TRBV7-9 and TRBJ1-2; possibly TRBD1 for D (6 bases). The CDR3 sequence is 13 residues long. The germline V gene has CDR1 SEHNR and CDR2 FQNEAQ (reference sequence). Trimming cost V 2 bases and J 2 bases, with 6 bases left between them. The CDR3: CASSLRGNYGYTF. CDR3 bases: TGTGCCAGCAGCTTAAGGGGGAACTATGGCTACACCTTC.

The chain has TRBV19 and TRBJ2-3, with 9 bases fitting TRBD2. The V gene end was trimmed by 4 bases and the J gene end by 5 bases; junction bases not matched to a gene: 7. CDR3 length equals 15 residues. CDR1 is LNHDA and CDR2 is SQIVND in the germline V gene (reference sequence). The CDR3 protein is CASSRSAGGGDTQYF. CDR3 nucleotides: TGTGCCAGTAGTAGATCAGCGGGAGGAGGAGATACGCAGTATTTT.